This TCR beta chain was captured by sequencing in a study of regulatory T cells in long-lasting Graves disease. This clonotype was observed at least ten times. Its specificity is unknown. The study, taken as a whole, reports: Lower TCR diversity characterized persistent Graves' patients relative to newly diagnosed patients.

Regarding time point: persistent/refractory GD, antithyroid drugs over 5 years with positive TRAb. Extracted RNA from PBMCs served as the source of the TCR library. Construction of TCR beta libraries relied on iRepertoire HTBI primers and on Arm-PCR targeting CDR3 regions. TCRdb recomputed calls from the multiplex PCR reads with MiXCR, one row per CDR3 protein. Among about 470,000 distinct CDR3 sequences listed, 20% were seen once. This CDR3 region has 17 residues. Deletions cut 7 bases from V and 4 bases from J, with 25 bases between. CDR1 is MNHNS, CDR2 SASEGT, per germline. The source was peripheral blood mononuclear cells (PBMCs), collected when the disease was refractory, from a patient treated with antithyroid drugs. V gene TRBV6-1 combines with J gene TRBJ2-5; D is perhaps TRBD1 or TRBD2 (6 bases each). The clonotype comes from a female donor with Graves disease. The CDR3 sequence: CASILPRGTPEGETQYF. For the CDR3, the DNA is TGTGCCAGCATACTCCCTCGGGGGACACCAGAGGGAGAGACCCAGTACTTC.